The present T cell receptor (beta chain) was sequenced within a study of shared clonotypes between healthy human individuals. Study-wide results and caveats: Genetic and exposure-history diversity was limited by the few donors.

CDR3 length equals 12 residues. Germline values: CDR1 SNHLY, CDR2 FYNNEI. V lost 5 bases to trimming and J lost 12 bases, with 14 bases between them. Sequenced by immunoSEQ multiplex PCR; TCRdb stores in-frame clones only, minus some. This sample has 2 million to 3 million clones, with roughly 93% found just once. Remarks on this clone: Its antigen is undetermined.

The specimen was naive CD4+ T cells from PBMCs. This sample's subset: CD45RA+ positively selected. This chain uses TRBV2 with TRBJ2-1; D is ambiguous. The origin of this receptor is a man aged 18 to 35 in good health. Some clones in this sample may be carry-over from other donors' samples. The CDR3 DNA reads TGTGCCAGCAGTCCGACCCCGCTGGGGCAGTTCTTC. Translating gives CASSPTPLGQFF.